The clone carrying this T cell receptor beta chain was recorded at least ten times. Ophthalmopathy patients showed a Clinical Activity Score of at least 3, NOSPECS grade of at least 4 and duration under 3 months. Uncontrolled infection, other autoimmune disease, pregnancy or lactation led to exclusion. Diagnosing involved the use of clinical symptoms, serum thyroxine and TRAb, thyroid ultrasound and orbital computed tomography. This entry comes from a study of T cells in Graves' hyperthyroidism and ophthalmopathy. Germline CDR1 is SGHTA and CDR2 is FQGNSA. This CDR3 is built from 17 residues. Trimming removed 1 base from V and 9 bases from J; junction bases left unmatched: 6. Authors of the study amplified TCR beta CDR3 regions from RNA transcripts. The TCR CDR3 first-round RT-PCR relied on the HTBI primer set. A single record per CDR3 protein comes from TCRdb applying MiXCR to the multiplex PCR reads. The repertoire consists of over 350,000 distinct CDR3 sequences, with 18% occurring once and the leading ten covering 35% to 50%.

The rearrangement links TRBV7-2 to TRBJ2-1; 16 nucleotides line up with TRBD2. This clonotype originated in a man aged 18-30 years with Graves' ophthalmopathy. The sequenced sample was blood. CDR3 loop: CASSLVGTSGGASEQFF. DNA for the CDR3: TGTGCCAGCAGCTTAGTGGGGACTAGCGGGGGGGCTAGTGAGCAGTTCTTC.